This TCR beta chain is from a study of blood T cell repertoires in COVID-19. Across the whole study: Researchers got acute and convalescent COVID-19 samples from the United States, Italy and Spain. PBMCs, B-cell-depleted T cells, or T cells were the source of the cDNA or gDNA that made up the material.

Per the original methods: Counts of nucleated cells, estimated from reference gene primer amplification, were obtained. This table comes from immunoSEQ multiplex PCR, and its TCRdb copy is limited to in-frame clones, with some not included. That table furnishes V, J and clone size, whereas the DNA furnished D and trimming. Among just over 650,000 clones listed, over 80% were seen once. The receptor was derived from a woman under 30 with acute or convalescent COVID-19. Source material: peripheral blood.

The chain's CDR3 is CASSLARQSGEQYF. In nucleotides, the CDR3 is TGTGCCAGCAGCTTAGCGCGGCAGTCGGGCGAGCAGTACTTC. The chain recombines TRBV7-2 with TRBJ2-7; no clear D. This CDR3 has 14 residues. V lost 0 bases to trimming and J lost 6 bases, with 12 bases between them. Germline CDR1 and CDR2: SGHTA and FQGNSA.